These 10 T cell receptor beta chains share one sample of origin, sequenced in a study of Graves' ophthalmopathy and Graves' hyperthyroidism. Beta-chain TCR CDR3 regions were amplified from RNA transcripts. Amplification began with first-round RT-PCR using HTBI primers, then second-round multiplex PCR was performed. Using its own MiXCR run on the multiplex PCR reads, TCRdb lists one record per CDR3 protein. There are 620,000 or so distinct CDR3 sequences in the sample; about 20% occur only once, and more than 5.5% lies in the top ten. The material sequenced was peripheral blood. The receptor source for this set is a woman younger than 30 with stable Graves' hyperthyroidism. Some clones in this sample may be carry-over from other donors' samples.

Remarks on this clonotype: Being one base from a much bigger clone, this may be a read error. The rearrangement uses TRBV20-1 and TRBJ2-7; 10 positions agree with TRBD2. Germline CDR1 DFQATT, CDR2 SNEGSKA (reference sequence). This CDR3 comprises 14 residues. The CDR3 is CSASSGGLSYERYF. CDR3 coding DNA: TGCAGTGCTTCTAGCGGGGGACTTTCCTACGAGCGGTACTTC.

This sequence joins TRBV11-2 and TRBJ1-2; the D gene is possibly TRBD1 (5 bases). V was trimmed by 4 bases and J by 5 bases, leaving 17 bases between them. Germline assignment: CDR1 SGHAT and CDR2 FQNNGV. This CDR3 has 15 amino acids. The CDR3 coding sequence is TGTGCCAGCAGCTCCACCCCCAGGGTGGTATATGGCTACACCTTC. Translated: CASSSTPRVVYGYTF.

The genes are TRBV30 and TRBJ2-5; the D gene is possibly TRBD2 (6 bases). Trimming removed 0 bases at V and 2 bases at J, with 16 bases between. The germline V gene has CDR1 GTSNPN and CDR2 SVGIG (reference sequence). This CDR3 comprises 16 residues. The CDR3 region is CAWSVLGGVPQETQYF. CDR3 sequence (DNA): TGTGCCTGGAGTGTACTTGGCGGGGTACCTCAAGAGACCCAGTACTTC.

The table lists this clonotype with many counts. This chain connects TRBV12-3 or TRBV12-4 to TRBJ2-7; 8 nucleotides align to TRBD1. The CDR3 totals 15 residues. The V segment lost 3 bases and the J segment 4 bases; nucleotides outside the gene matches: 8. CDR3: CASSFGTGDFYEQYF. In DNA form, the CDR3 reads TGTGCCAGCAGTTTTGGGACAGGAGACTTTTACGAGCAGTACTTC.

This clonotype has only a few counts. The DNA of the CDR3 is TGCGCCAGCAGCTCCGTGTTAGGGGTAGTAAGCGGCTACACCTTC. It is translated as CASSSVLGVVSGYTF. The rearrangement uses TRBV4-3 and TRBJ1-2, with D possibly matching TRBD1 (5 bases). Trimming pared 5 bases from V and 8 bases from J, leaving 21 bases between. CDR1 is LGHNA, CDR2 YSLEER, per germline. The CDR3 contains 15 residues.

This clonotype was detected many times. The V gene is TRBV27, the J gene TRBJ1-5; no definite D call. Trimming removed 8 bases from V and 2 bases from J, with 13 bases in between. This CDR3 contains 14 residues. CDR1 is MNHEY and CDR2 is SMNVEV in the germline V gene (reference sequence). Written as DNA, the CDR3 is TGTGCCAGCGGAGGGTCTTCGCGCAATCAGCCCCAGCATTTT. Its protein is CASGGSSRNQPQHF.

The chain employs TRBV29-1 and TRBJ1-1; TRBD1 might be the D (5 bases). The CDR3 consists of 12 residues. V lost 6 bases and J lost 4, with 12 bases in between. Germline CDR1 SQVTM, CDR2 ANQGSEA. The CDR3 nucleotides are TGCAGCGTAGGGCCCCAGGGCACTGAAGCTTTCTTT. Translating gives CSVGPQGTEAFF.

This clonotype was recorded at least ten times. The J gene is TRBJ2-7, the V gene TRBV20-1, with D possibly called TRBD1 or TRBD2 (5 bases each). Germline CDR1 reads DFQATT; CDR2 reads SNEGSKA (reference sequence). This CDR3 is 14 amino acids long. Trimming left V 3 bases short and J 1 base short, with 13 bases between. In DNA, the CDR3 is TGCAGTGCTAGTACCGGGACGGTATCCTACGAGCAGTACTTC. It specifies CSASTGTVSYEQYF.

The table lists this clonotype with a few counts. The gene calls are TRBV28 and TRBJ2-7; possibly TRBD1 for D (6 bases). The CDR3 covers 14 residues. V lost 6 bases and J 3 bases, leaving 15 bases between the germline ends. Germline CDR1 and CDR2: MDHEN and SYDVKM. The CDR3 spells CASSPPGHYYEQYF. DNA for the CDR3: TGTGCCAGCAGCCCACCGGGACATTACTACGAGCAGTACTTC. The variable domain in full, completed from reference TRBV28 and TRBJ2-7, reads DVKVTQSSRYLVKRTGEKVFLECVQDMDHENMFWYRQDPGLGLRLIYFSYDVKMKEKGDIPEGYSVSREKKERFSLILESASTNQTSMYLCASSPPGHYYEQYFGPGTRLTVT.

The table lists this clonotype with many counts. V gene TRBV6-1 combines with J gene TRBJ2-7, with TRBD1 identical over 8 bases. Germline CDR1 MNHNS, CDR2 SASEGT. This CDR3 has 17 amino acids. Trimming cost V 3 bases and J 3 bases; bases outside gene matches: 13. The CDR3 DNA follows: TGTGCCAGCAGTGAGCCCGACAGGGGCGCGCTGTACTACGAGCAGTACTTC. As protein: CASSEPDRGALYYEQYF.